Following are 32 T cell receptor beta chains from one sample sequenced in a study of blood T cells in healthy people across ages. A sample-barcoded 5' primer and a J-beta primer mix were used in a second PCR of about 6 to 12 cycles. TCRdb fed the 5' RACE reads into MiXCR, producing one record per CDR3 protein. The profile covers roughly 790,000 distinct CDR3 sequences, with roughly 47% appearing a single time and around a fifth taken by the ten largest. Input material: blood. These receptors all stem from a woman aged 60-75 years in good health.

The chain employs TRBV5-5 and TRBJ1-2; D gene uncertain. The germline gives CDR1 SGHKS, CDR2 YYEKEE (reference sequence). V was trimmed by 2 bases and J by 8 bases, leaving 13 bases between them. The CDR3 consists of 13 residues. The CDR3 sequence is CASSFTDRRGYTF. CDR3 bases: TGTGCCAGCAGCTTCACGGACCGACGGGGCTACACCTTC.

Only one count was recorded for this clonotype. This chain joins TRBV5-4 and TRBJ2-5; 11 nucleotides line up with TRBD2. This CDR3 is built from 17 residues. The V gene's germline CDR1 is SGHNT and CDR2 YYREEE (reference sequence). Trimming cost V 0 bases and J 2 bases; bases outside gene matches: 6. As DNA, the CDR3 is TGTGCCAGCAGCTTGGCCTCTAGCGGGAGGAGACAAGAGACCCAGTACTTC. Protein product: CASSLASSGRRQETQYF.

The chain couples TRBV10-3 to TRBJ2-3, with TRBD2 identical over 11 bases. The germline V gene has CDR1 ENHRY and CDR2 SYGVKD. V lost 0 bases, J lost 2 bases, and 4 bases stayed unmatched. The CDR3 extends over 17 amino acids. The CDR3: CAISESLAGGSTDTQYF. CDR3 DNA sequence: TGTGCCATCAGTGAGTCGCTAGCGGGGGGCTCCACAGATACGCAGTATTTT.

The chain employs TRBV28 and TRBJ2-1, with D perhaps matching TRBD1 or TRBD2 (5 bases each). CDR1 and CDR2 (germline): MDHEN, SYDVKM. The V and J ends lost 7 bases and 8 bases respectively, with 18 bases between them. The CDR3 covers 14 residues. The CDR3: CASIASGLGDEQFF. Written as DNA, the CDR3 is TGTGCCAGCATAGCGTCAGGGTTGGGAGATGAGCAGTTCTTC.

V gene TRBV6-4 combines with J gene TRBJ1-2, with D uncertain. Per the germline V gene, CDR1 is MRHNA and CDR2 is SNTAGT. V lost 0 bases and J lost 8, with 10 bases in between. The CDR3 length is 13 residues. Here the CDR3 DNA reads TGTGCCAGCAGTGACTCGGGGAGGTACGGCTACACCTTC. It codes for CASSDSGRYGYTF.

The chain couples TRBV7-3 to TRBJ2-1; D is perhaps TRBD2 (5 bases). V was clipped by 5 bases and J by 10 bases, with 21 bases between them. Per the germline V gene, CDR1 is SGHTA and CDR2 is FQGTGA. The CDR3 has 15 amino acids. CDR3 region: CASSPRLDRGTEQFF. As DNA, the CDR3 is TGTGCCAGCAGCCCCCGATTAGATCGGGGAACGGAGCAGTTCTTC.

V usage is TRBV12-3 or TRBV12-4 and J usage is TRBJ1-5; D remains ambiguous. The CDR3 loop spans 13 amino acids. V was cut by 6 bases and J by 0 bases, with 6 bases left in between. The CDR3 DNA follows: TGTGCCAGCAGCCCGAGTAGCAATCAGCCCCAGCATTTT. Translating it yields CASSPSSNQPQHF.

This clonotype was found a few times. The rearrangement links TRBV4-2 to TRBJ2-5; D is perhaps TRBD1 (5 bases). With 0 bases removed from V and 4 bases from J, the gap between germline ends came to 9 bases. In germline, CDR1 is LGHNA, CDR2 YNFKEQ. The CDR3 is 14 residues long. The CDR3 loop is CASSQDRASETQYF. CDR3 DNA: TGTGCCAGCAGCCAAGACAGGGCGTCAGAGACCCAGTACTTC.

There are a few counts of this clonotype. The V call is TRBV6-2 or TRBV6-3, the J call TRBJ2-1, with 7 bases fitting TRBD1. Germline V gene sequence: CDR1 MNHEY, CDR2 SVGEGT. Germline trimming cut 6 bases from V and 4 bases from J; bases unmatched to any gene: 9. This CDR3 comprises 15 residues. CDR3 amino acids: CASRVSGGHYNEQFF. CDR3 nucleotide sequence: TGTGCCAGCAGAGTCTCAGGGGGACATTACAATGAGCAGTTCTTC.

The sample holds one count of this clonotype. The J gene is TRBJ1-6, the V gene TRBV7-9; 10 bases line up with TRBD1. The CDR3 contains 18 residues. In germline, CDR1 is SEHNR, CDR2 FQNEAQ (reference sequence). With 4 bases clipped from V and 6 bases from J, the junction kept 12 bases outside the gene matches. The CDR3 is CASSYGALGTGANSPLHF. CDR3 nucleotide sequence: TGTGCCAGCAGCTATGGGGCCTTAGGGACAGGGGCTAATTCACCCCTCCACTTT.

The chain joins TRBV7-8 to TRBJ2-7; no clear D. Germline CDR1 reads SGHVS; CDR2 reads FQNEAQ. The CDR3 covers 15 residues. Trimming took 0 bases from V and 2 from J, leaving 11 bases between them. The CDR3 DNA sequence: TGTGCCAGCAGCTTAGCGCGGCAGCAGACCTACGAGCAGTACTTC. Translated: CASSLARQQTYEQYF.

As DNA, the CDR3 is TGCAGCGTTAGGCAGGGCCAAAACACTGAAGCTTTCTTT. It yields the protein CSVRQGQNTEAFF. The chain joins TRBV29-1 to TRBJ1-1; D may be TRBD1 (5 bases). The CDR3 length is 13 residues. Looked up from germline, CDR1 is SQVTM and CDR2 is ANQGSEA. V was pared by 5 bases and J by 2 bases, with 12 bases between. The whole variable domain, remainder taken from reference TRBV29-1 and TRBJ1-1, is SAVISQKPSRDICQRGTSLTIQCQVDSQVTMMFWYRQQPGQSLTLIATANQGSEATYESGFVIDKFPISRPNLTFSTLTVSNMSPEDSSIYLCSVRQGQNTEAFFGQGTRLTVV.

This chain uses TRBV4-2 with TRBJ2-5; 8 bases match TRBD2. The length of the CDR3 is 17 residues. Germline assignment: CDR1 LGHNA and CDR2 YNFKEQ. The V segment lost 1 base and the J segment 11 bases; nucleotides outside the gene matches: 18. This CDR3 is CASSQGGGSAKYNGQYF. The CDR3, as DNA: TGTGCCAGCAGCCAAGGCGGGGGGAGCGCAAAATACAATGGGCAGTACTTC.

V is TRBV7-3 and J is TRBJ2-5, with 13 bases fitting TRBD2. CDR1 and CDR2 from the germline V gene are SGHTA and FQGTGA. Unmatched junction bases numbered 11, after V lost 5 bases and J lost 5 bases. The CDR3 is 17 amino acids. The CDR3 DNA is TGTGCCAGCAGCCCCAAGGGACTAGCGGGGTTAACGGAGACCCAGTACTTC. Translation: CASSPKGLAGLTETQYF. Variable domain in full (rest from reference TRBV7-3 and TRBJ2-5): GAGVSQTPSNKVTEKGKYVELRCDPISGHTALYWYRQSLGQGPEFLIYFQGTGAADDSGLPNDRFFAVRPEGSVSTLKIQRTERGDSAVYLCASSPKGLAGLTETQYFGPGTRLLVL.

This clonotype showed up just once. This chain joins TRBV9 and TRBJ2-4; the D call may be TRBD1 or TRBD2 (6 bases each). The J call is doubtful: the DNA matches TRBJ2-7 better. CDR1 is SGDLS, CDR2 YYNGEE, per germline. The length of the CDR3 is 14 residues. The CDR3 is CASSGGTRLYEQYF. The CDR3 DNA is TGTGCCAGCAGCGGCGGGACACGTCTCTACGAGCAGTACTTC.

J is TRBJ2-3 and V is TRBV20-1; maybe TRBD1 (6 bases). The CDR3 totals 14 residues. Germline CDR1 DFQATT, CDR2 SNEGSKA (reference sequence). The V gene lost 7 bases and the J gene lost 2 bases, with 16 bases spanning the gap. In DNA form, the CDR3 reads TGCAGTGGTACACAGGGAGTTCCCACAGATACGCAGTATTTT. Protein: CSGTQGVPTDTQYF.

The CDR3 spells CASSLQGPWTDTQYF. Here the CDR3 DNA reads TGTGCCAGCAGCCTTCAGGGGCCTTGGACAGATACGCAGTATTTT. The chain uses TRBV2 and TRBJ2-3; weak D call: TRBD1 (6 bases). Germline assignment: CDR1 SNHLY and CDR2 FYNNEI. V was cut by 6 bases and J by 3 bases, with 16 bases left in between. The CDR3 covers 15 residues.

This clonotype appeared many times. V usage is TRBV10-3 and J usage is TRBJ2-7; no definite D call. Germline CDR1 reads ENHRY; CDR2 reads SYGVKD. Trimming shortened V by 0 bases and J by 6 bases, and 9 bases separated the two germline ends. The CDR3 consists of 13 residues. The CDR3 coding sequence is TGTGCCATCAGTGAGTCTCTAGACCCCGAGCAGTACTTC. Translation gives CAISESLDPEQYF.

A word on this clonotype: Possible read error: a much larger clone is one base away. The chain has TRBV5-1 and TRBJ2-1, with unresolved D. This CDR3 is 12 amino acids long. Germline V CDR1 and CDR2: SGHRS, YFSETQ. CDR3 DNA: TGCGCCAGCAGCTTGGACGGCAATAAGCAGTTCTTC. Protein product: CASSLDGNKQFF.

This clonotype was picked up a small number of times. CDR3 sequence (DNA): TGTGCCAGCGGATCTCAGGGCCAGCCCCAGCATTTT. It specifies CASGSQGQPQHF. This sequence joins TRBV6-2 or TRBV6-3 and TRBJ1-5, with D perhaps matching TRBD1 (5 bases). This CDR3 comprises 12 residues. V was pared by 8 bases and J by 7 bases, with 12 bases between. Per the germline V gene, CDR1 is MNHEY and CDR2 is SVGEGT.

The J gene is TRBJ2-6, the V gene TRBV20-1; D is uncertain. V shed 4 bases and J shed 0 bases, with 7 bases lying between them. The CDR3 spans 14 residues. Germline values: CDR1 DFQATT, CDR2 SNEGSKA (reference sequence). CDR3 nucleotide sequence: TGCAGTGCTAAAGCAGACTCTGGGGCCAACGTCCTGACTTTC. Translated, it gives CSAKADSGANVLTF.

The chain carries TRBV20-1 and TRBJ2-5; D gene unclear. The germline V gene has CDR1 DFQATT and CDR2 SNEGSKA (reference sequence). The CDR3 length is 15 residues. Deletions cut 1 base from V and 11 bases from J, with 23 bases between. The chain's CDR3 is CSARALAAALDEQYF. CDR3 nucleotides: TGCAGTGCTAGAGCCCTGGCGGCAGCGTTGGATGAGCAGTACTTC.

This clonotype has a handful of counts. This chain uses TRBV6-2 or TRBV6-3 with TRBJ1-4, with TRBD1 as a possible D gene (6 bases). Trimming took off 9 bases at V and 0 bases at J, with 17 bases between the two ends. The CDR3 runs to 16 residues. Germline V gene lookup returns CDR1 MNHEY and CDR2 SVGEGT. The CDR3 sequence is CASQDPGAATNEKLFF. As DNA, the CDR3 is TGTGCCAGTCAAGACCCAGGGGCAGCAACTAATGAAAAACTGTTTTTT.

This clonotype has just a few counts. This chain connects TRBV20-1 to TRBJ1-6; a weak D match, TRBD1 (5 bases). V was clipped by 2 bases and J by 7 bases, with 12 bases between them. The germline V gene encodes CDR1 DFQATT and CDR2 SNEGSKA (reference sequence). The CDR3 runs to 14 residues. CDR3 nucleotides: TGCAGTGCTAGAACTGGGACCGCGAATTCACCCCTCCACTTT. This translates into CSARTGTANSPLHF.

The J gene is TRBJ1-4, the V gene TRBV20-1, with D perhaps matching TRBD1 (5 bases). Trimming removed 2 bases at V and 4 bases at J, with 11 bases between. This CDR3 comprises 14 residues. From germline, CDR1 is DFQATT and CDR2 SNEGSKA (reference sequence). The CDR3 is CSARFRGYNEKLFF. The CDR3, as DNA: TGCAGTGCTAGATTCCGGGGGTATAATGAAAAACTGTTTTTT.

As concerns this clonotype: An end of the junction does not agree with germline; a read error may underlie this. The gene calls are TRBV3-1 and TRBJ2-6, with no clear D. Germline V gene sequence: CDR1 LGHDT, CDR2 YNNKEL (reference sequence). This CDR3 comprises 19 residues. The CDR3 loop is CTSSQSTATPISGANVLTF. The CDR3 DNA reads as TGTACCAGCAGCCAATCAACAGCGACCCCCATCTCTGGGGCCAACGTCCTGACTTTC.

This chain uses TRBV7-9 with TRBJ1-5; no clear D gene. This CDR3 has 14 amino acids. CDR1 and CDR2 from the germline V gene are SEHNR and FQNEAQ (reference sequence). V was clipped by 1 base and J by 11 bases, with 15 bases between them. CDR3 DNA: TGTGCCAGCAGCTTAGGTTCCGGGCCTAGGGCCCAGCATTTT. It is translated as CASSLGSGPRAQHF.

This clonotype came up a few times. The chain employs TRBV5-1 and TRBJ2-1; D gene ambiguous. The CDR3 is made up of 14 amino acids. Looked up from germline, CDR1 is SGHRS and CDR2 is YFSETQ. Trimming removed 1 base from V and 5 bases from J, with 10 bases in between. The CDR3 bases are TGCGCCAGCAGCTTGATAACAAAGGACAATGAGCAGTTCTTC. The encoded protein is CASSLITKDNEQFF.

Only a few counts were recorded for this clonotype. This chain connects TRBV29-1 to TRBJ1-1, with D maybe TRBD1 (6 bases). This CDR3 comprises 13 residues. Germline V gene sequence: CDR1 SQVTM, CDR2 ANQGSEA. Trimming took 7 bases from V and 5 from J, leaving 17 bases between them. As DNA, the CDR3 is TGCAGCGGGGAGACAGGCGGGGAAACTGAAGCTTTCTTT. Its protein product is CSGETGGETEAFF.

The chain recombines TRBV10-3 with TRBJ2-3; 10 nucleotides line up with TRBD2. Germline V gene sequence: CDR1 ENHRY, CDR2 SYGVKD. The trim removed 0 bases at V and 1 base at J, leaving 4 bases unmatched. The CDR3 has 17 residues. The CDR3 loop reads CAISESPSGGGTDTQYF. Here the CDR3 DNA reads TGTGCCATCAGTGAGTCCCCTAGCGGGGGTGGCACAGATACGCAGTATTTT.

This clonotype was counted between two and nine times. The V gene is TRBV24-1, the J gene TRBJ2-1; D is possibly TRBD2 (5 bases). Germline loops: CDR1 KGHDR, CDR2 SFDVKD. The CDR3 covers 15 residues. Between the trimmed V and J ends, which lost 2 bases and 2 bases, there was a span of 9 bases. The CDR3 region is CATSDSGSTYNEQFF. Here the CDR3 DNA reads TGTGCCACCAGTGATTCGGGGTCTACCTACAATGAGCAGTTCTTC.

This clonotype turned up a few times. The CDR3 here is CASRNTPTSSTGVTEAFF. CDR3 DNA sequence: TGCGCCAGCAGAAACACCCCGACATCATCGACGGGGGTGACTGAAGCTTTCTTT. V is TRBV5-1 and J is TRBJ1-1; possible D gene TRBD1, 5 bases. Germline V gene data show CDR1 as SGHRS and CDR2 as YFSETQ. CDR3 size: 18 residues. The V and J ends lost 5 bases and 5 bases respectively, with 28 bases between them.